This T cell receptor (beta chain) stems from a study of CD8+CD57+ T cells in acquired aplastic anemia. Across the whole study: The study obtained an average of 3.2 ug of DNA from sorted CD4+ and CD8+ cells.

Sequencing was done on patients that had shown CD8+CD57+ cell expansion by flow cytometry. CDR1 is DFQATT and CDR2 is SNEGSKA in the germline V gene (reference sequence). This CDR3 region has 14 residues. V was clipped by 5 bases and J by 9 bases, with 22 bases between them. Whole-study findings and limits: Patients and controls shared nearly 30 CD8+ CDR3 sequences, highly expressed in patients.

Profiles of TCR beta VDJ and CDR3 were generated from a genomic DNA template. Using its own MiXCR run on the reads, TCRdb lists one record per CDR3 protein. The sample contains around 180,000 distinct CDR3 sequences, approximately 48% of which appear only once. Notes on this clonotype: Its target is not known. A much larger clonotype is one base distant, so this may be a read error.

The chain uses TRBV20-1 and TRBJ2-5; perhaps D is TRBD1 or TRBD2 (5 bases each). The sample taken for sequencing was sorted CD4+, CD8+, or CD8+CD57+ T cells (not recorded which) from PBMCs. The TCR comes from a human donor with aplastic anemia. The CDR3 loop is CSAGDRGLVEAQYF. In DNA, the CDR3 is TGCAGTGCTGGCGACAGAGGACTGGTTGAGGCCCAGTACTTC.